The present T cell receptor (beta chain) was sequenced within a study of shared clonotypes between healthy human individuals. Study summary: A few men and a couple of women, aged 18 to 49, were donors. Per-donor plates numbered three CD4 naive, three CD4 memory, two CD8 naive and one CD8 memory.

Data came from immunoSEQ multiplex PCR; TCRdb stores just in-frame clones and leaves some out. The table includes roughly 2.2 million clones, 93% detected once. From germline, CDR1 is KGHSH and CDR2 LQKENI. The V end lost 3 bases, the J end lost 2 bases, and 14 bases lay between the germline ends. The CDR3 length is 16 residues. About this clone: This same CDR3 is encoded by further DNA sequences in the sample.

This receptor was identified in a man aged 18 to 29 in good health. Some clones in this sample may be carry-over from other donors' samples. Sequenced material: naive CD4+ T cells from PBMCs. Subset defined: CD45RA+ positively selected. V and J are TRBV18 and TRBJ1-5; D might be TRBD1 (5 bases). The CDR3 protein is CASSPQGGSGNQPQHF. CDR3 coding DNA: TGTGCCAGCTCACCTCAGGGAGGTTCGGGCAATCAGCCCCAGCATTTT.